This paragraph covers one T cell receptor beta chain sequence. It lacks a known antigen. No much larger clone is present one base from it, and per-base qualities are unavailable. This record comes from a study of T cell changes during pregnancy in multiple sclerosis (dated by TCRdb to between 2019 and 2020). General notes on the study: In women with multiple sclerosis, the researchers looked at how the T cell repertoire shifted as pregnancy progressed.

The library was prepared using the immunoSEQ multiplex PCR assay. As stored in TCRdb, this immuneACCESS dataset retains in-frame rearrangements with V and J assigned. A fraction of the clones does not appear; measured against another copy, unresolved V genes explain less than half of the discrepancy, and the remainder lacks a known reason. In this sample the table shows about 66,000 clones, over 75% of which occur a single time. 1.4% to 1.5% of the sample is held by the ten biggest clonotypes. CDR1 SEHNR and CDR2 FQNEAQ are derived from the germline V gene (reference sequence). The CDR3 measures 18 amino acids from cysteine to phenylalanine. The read is trimmed to its CDR3 DNA, 54 bases read in frame from base 1. The germline V end is reduced by 3 bases and the J end by 0 bases; junction bases left unmatched: 8.

This material consisted of peripheral blood, taken in the third trimester of pregnancy. The sequence came from a female donor with multiple sclerosis, enrolled in a pregnancy study. The V gene is TRBV7-9 and the J gene is TRBJ2-6, and TRBD1 aligns with 7 junction nucleotides. The CDR3 protein sequence reads: CASSFVGQSSSGANVLTF. The base sequence is TGTGCCAGCAGCTTCGTGGGACAGTCAAGCTCTGGGGCCAACGTCCTGACTTTC. The full variable domain, completed from the reference TRBV7-9 and TRBJ2-6 proteins outside the CDR3, reads DTGVSQNPRHKITKRGQNVTFRCDPISEHNRLYWYRQTLGQGPEFLTYFQNEAQLEKSRLLSDRFSAERPKGSFSTLEIQRTEQGDSAMYLCASSFVGQSSSGANVLTFGAGSRLTVL.